This TCR beta chain was sequenced during a study of T cells in Graves' hyperthyroidism and ophthalmopathy. Study at large: Initial diagnosis, before any treatment, was when peripheral blood was collected.

Those patients with uncontrolled infection, other autoimmune disease, pregnancy or lactation were excluded. Amplification yielded TCR beta CDR3 regions, with RNA transcripts as the source. Researchers ran a first-round RT-PCR on the TCR CDR3 using the HTBI primer set. TCRdb redid the calling of the multiplex PCR reads with MiXCR, one entry per CDR3 protein. The sample includes approximately 420,000 distinct CDR3 sequences, 14% to 15% of them seen just once. The CDR3 has 14 amino acids. Germline lookup yields CDR1 LGHNA and CDR2 YNFKEQ. V dropped 0 bases and J dropped 4 bases, with 10 bases sitting between them.

The receptor was derived from a woman in her 30s with Graves' hyperthyroidism. This chain connects TRBV4-2 to TRBJ2-7; D assignment may be TRBD1 or TRBD2 (5 bases each). The sequencing sample was made of blood. CDR3 protein: CASSQDFREYEQYF. As DNA, the CDR3 is TGTGCCAGCAGCCAAGATTTCAGGGAGTACGAGCAGTACTTC.